This T cell receptor (beta chain) was profiled in a study of OX40 agonist ivuxolimab in advanced cancers. Context from the whole study: The costimulatory receptor OX40 (CD134) was targeted by ivuxolimab, a fully human IgG2 agonistic monoclonal antibody. Intravenous ivuxolimab was administered to patients every 2 weeks at six dose levels: 0.01, 0.1, 0.3, 1.5, 3 and 10 mg/kg. Of the approximately 54 dose-escalation patients, hepatocellular carcinoma was present in some 19, melanoma in approximately 15, renal cell carcinoma in 9 and head and neck cancer in 9. A male proportion of 75% to 85% and a mean age of around 60 years, ranging from about 23 to 90, were recorded for the dose-escalation cohort. Prior anti-PD-1, anti-PD-L1 or anti-CTLA-4 therapy was permitted, and checkpoint inhibitors had been received by roughly 40% of dose-escalation patients. Partial responses were achieved by three dose-escalation patients, of whom one had hepatocellular carcinoma and two had cutaneous melanoma. The purpose of peripheral TCRbeta sequencing was to test whether ivuxolimab changed TCR sequence diversity and led to clonal T-cell expansion. The monotherapy dose-escalation portion (N of about 50 patients) of the phase I ivuxolimab trial is reported in the paper. Paper-wide results and their limitations: Antigen specificity was not determined for the clonally expanded peripheral T cells. At doses of 0.1 to 3.0 mg/kg, clonal expansion of both CD4+ and CD8+ T cells in blood was seen between baseline and week 6. After ivuxolimab, expanded clones were on average more numerous among CD8+ T cells than among CD4+ T cells. In the 0.1-3.0 mg/kg groups, partial responders were among the patients with the lowest normalized peripheral clonal expansion, particularly in CD8+ T cells. Low levels of normalized T-cell clonal expansion were also seen in some patients who did not respond.

Patients with autoimmune disease history or receiving systemic immunosuppression were excluded from the trial. In every dose cohort, peripheral blood was drawn for TCR sequencing at baseline, cycle 4 day 1, and cycle 7 day 1. The samples were drawn from a first-in-human, open-label, multicenter phase I dose-escalation trial of ivuxolimab. Adults with locally advanced or metastatic head and neck squamous cell, hepatocellular, melanoma or renal cell carcinoma were enrolled in the trial. Before TCR sequencing, CD4+ T cells and CD8+ T cells were sorted from peripheral blood as separate populations. For sequencing of the TCRbeta CDR3 region, genomic DNA was extracted from the sorted cells. The immunoSEQ Assay was used for sequencing of TCRbeta CDR3 regions. As stored in TCRdb, this immuneACCESS dataset retains in-frame rearrangements with V and J assigned. A fraction of the clones does not appear; measured against another copy, unresolved V genes explain less than half of the discrepancy, and the remainder lacks a known reason. In this sample the table shows approximately 31,000 clones, over 85% of which occur a single time. In total, the top ten clones hold approximately 0.94% of the sample.

About this clone itself: Its antigen is unknown. No much larger clonotype is one base removed from it; base qualities were not supplied.

For this chain, trimming is 1 base at the V end and 7 bases at the J end, and the number of junction bases without a gene match is 7. The CDR3 spans 14 residues, from the cysteine through the phenylalanine. Of all the DNA, just the CDR3 is kept, 42 bases in frame from base 1. CDR1 and CDR2 are read off the germline V gene as SGHRS and YFSETQ. The sequence links TRBV5-1 to TRBJ2-7, and 8 junction bases match TRBD1. The clonotype was recovered from an adult with an advanced solid tumor such as melanoma, head and neck, liver or kidney cancer. This specimen consisted of CD4+ or CD8+ T cells sorted from blood, obtained in a trial of the OX40 agonist ivuxolimab. The nucleotides are TGCGCCAGCAGCTTGAAAGACAGGGGCTTGGAGCAGTACTTC. This codes for CASSLKDRGLEQYF.